Below, 8 T cell receptor beta chains from the same sample are listed, as sequenced in a study of tumor-infiltrating lymphocytes in primary liver carcinoma. It was from 20-30 mg of unsorted bulk tissue that RNA and DNA were co-extracted. With about 470 ng total RNA as template and a constant-region primer, TCR beta cDNA was made. Libraries covering TCR beta were generated through three nested multiplex PCR rounds (using a slightly modified ARM-PCR). For about 11 cycles apiece, the opening two PCR rounds ran with TRBV1-TRBV30 forward primers and a C-beta reverse primer. In TCRdb, the multiplex PCR reads were re-called with MiXCR into one record per CDR3 protein. The data contain more than 30,000 distinct CDR3 sequences, 76% of them singletons. Sequencing input: liver tumor tissue from sampling region 5. Stated subset: tumor region T5, tumor centre. The receptors stem from a man in his forties with primary liver carcinoma and hepatitis B virus infection.

In the case of this clonotype: The conserved final phenylalanine or tryptophan is absent from the CDR3, which likely points to a read error. The rearrangement links TRBV7-9 to TRBJ1-1, with D possibly TRBD1 on 5 matching bases. CDR3 length: 12 residues. Trimming pared 7 bases from V and 1 base from J, leaving 7 bases between. CDR1 SEHNR and CDR2 FQNEAQ come from the germline V gene (reference sequence). The CDR3 here is CASTQGNTEAFN. CDR3 sequence (DNA): TGTGCCAGCACCCAGGGGAACACTGAAGCTTTCAAT.

About this clonotype: The junction differs from germline at one of its ends, possibly a read error. The chain uses TRBV12-3 or TRBV12-4 and TRBJ2-3, with 7 bases lining up with TRBD1. The CDR3 contains 17 residues. CDR3 nucleotide sequence: TGTGTCAGCAGTAATCGCCGGGACAGTTTAGTTACAGATACGCGGTATTTT. Its translation: CVSSNRRDSLVTDTRYF.

The rearrangement joins TRBV4-2 to TRBJ2-7, with TRBD2 matching over 7 bases. Germline lookup yields CDR1 LGHNA and CDR2 YNFKEQ. The trim removed 10 bases at V and 2 bases at J, leaving 17 bases unmatched. This CDR3 spans 16 amino acids. The chain's CDR3 is CATCQDPGGIPYEQYF. The DNA of the CDR3 is TGTGCCACCTGCCAAGATCCGGGGGGTATTCCCTACGAGCAGTACTTC.

To note about this clonotype: One junction end does not reproduce the germline sequence, and a read error may be involved. The CDR3 sequence: CASSIQGATEAFF. The CDR3 DNA follows: TGTGCTAGCAGTATACAGGGTGCGACTGAAGCTTTCTTT. This chain uses TRBV6-5 with TRBJ1-1; D perhaps matches TRBD1 (6 bases). CDR1 MNHEY and CDR2 SVGAGI come from the germline V gene. CDR3 length: 13 residues.

This clonotype was seen more than once but under ten times. The junction departs from the called germline gene at one end, perhaps through a read error. The rearrangement joins TRBV4-1 to TRBJ1-2; 7 bases fit TRBD1. The CDR3 runs to 14 residues. Germline lookup yields CDR1 MGHRA and CDR2 YSYEKL. The CDR3 reads CDSSQEDRNYGYTF. The CDR3 DNA sequence: TGCGACAGCAGTCAAGAGGACAGGAACTATGGCTACACCTTC.

About this clonotype: The conserved phenylalanine or tryptophan normally closing the CDR3 is absent here, so this likely arose from a read error. The gene calls are TRBV6-6 and TRBJ1-5; perhaps TRBD1 as D (5 bases). CDR1 is MNHNY and CDR2 is SVGAGI in the germline V gene (reference sequence). CDR3 length: 18 residues. The CDR3 sequence: CDSSQFPGVGDSNQLQHL. DNA for the CDR3: TGTGACAGCAGCCAATTCCCGGGGGTTGGTGATAGCAATCAGCTCCAGCATCTT.

About this clonotype itself: An end of the junction differs from the germline gene, which may be a read error. This chain connects TRBV11-2 to TRBJ2-7, with D perhaps TRBD1 (6 bases). The CDR3 consists of 16 residues. From germline, CDR1 is SGHAT and CDR2 FQNNGV. The CDR3 sequence: CACSLDLGAGIYEQYF. CDR3 nucleotide sequence: TGTGCCTGCAGCTTAGATCTGGGGGCAGGAATCTACGAGCAGTACTTC.

Points on this clonotype: Its ends do not fully match the called genes, so a read error is possible. The chain is built from TRBV11-2 and TRBJ2-3; 10 bases line up with TRBD2. From germline, CDR1 is SGHAT and CDR2 FQNNGV. The CDR3 loop spans 15 amino acids. CDR3 nucleotides: TGTGTCAGCAGCACCGGGACTAGCGACACGGATACGCAGTATTTT. Residues: CVSSTGTSDTDTQYF.